The next 27 T cell receptor beta chains were all read from a single sample in a study of cytomegalovirus exposure and HLA in healthy donors. PCR used 60 Vbeta primers and 13 Jbeta primers. The method was immunoSEQ multiplex PCR; TCRdb's version includes in-frame clones alone and lacks a portion of them. Of roughly 120,000 clones listed, roughly four fifths are singletons. The sequencing input was PBMCs. The source of these receptors is a woman between 40 and 55 years old in good health and CMV-seropositive.

The V gene is TRBV2, the J gene TRBJ1-5, with D possibly TRBD1 on 6 matching bases. V was shortened by 5 bases and J by 9 bases, with 8 bases between the two germline ends. Germline V gene data show CDR1 as SNHLY and CDR2 as FYNNEI. CDR3 length: 11 residues. In nucleotides, the CDR3 is TGTGCCAGCAGTTCAGGGGTGCCCCAGCATTTT. This sequence encodes CASSSGVPQHF.

CDR3 DNA sequence: TGTGCCAGCAGCTTGGCGGACAGGGAAAATTCACCCCTCCACTTT. The encoded protein is CASSLADRENSPLHF. V and J are TRBV5-6 and TRBJ1-6; 8 nucleotides align to TRBD1. This CDR3 has 15 amino acids. Trimming took 0 bases from V and 7 from J; bases not matched to a gene: 3. Looked up from germline, CDR1 is SGHDT and CDR2 is YYEEEE.

The chain uses TRBV27 and TRBJ1-2; TRBD1 is a possible D gene (6 bases). This CDR3 comprises 14 residues. Germline CDR1 MNHEY, CDR2 SMNVEV (reference sequence). V dropped 2 bases and J dropped 4 bases, with 11 bases sitting between them. The CDR3 DNA is TGTGCCAGCAGTTTACGACAGGCCCCCTATGGCTACACCTTC. Its protein is CASSLRQAPYGYTF.

This clone was detected a few times. The chain carries TRBV25-1 and TRBJ1-2; D might be TRBD1 (6 bases). V gave up 3 bases and J gave up 4 bases, with 9 bases separating them. CDR3 length: 13 residues. Germline CDR1 reads MGHDK; CDR2 reads SYGVNS. The CDR3 region is CASSETGPYGYTF. The CDR3 DNA is TGTGCCAGCAGTGAGACAGGACCCTATGGCTACACCTTC.

The rearrangement links TRBV7-2 to TRBJ2-7; 9 nucleotides align to TRBD2. The germline V gene has CDR1 SGHTA and CDR2 FQGNSA. V trimming: 6 bases; J trimming: 3 bases; junction bases outside the gene matches: 6. The CDR3 contains 14 residues. The CDR3 DNA follows: TGTGCCAGCAGTAAAGCGGGAGGCCTCTACGAGCAGTACTTC. Protein product: CASSKAGGLYEQYF.

This clone was recorded a few times. The J gene is TRBJ1-5, the V gene TRBV28, with D possibly being TRBD1 (6 bases). Trimming cost V 11 bases and J 7 bases, with 15 bases left between them. CDR3 length: 12 amino acids. The germline V gene encodes CDR1 MDHEN and CDR2 SYDVKM. Written as DNA, the CDR3 is TGTGCCTCTGGGGGCCTTAGCCAGCCCCAGCATTTT. Translation: CASGGLSQPQHF. Filled out from reference TRBV28 and TRBJ1-5, the complete variable domain reads DVKVTQSSRYLVKRTGEKVFLECVQDMDHENMFWYRQDPGLGLRLIYFSYDVKMKEKGDIPEGYSVSREKKERFSLILESASTNQTSMYLCASGGLSQPQHFGDGTRLSIL.

This chain's CDR3 is CASSSRLEGETQYF. CDR3 coding DNA: TGTGCCAGCAGCTCCAGACTAGAAGGGGAGACCCAGTACTTC. This chain uses TRBV7-3 with TRBJ2-5; possible D gene TRBD2, 6 bases. Germline V gene lookup returns CDR1 SGHTA and CDR2 FQGTGA. Trimming left V 4 bases short and J 5 bases short, with 14 bases between. There are 14 residues in the CDR3.

The chain is built from TRBV6-6 and TRBJ1-2; the D gene is possibly TRBD1 (5 bases). This CDR3 is 12 amino acids long. Trimming shortened V by 7 bases and J by 4 bases, and 10 bases separated the two germline ends. Germline CDR1 reads MNHNY; CDR2 reads SVGAGI (reference sequence). CDR3 sequence reads: CASNRQSYGYTF. DNA of the CDR3: TGTGCCAGCAATCGACAGAGCTATGGCTACACCTTC.

This chain connects TRBV14 to TRBJ1-2; D is unclear. Between the trimmed V and J ends, which lost 4 bases and 1 base, there was a span of 10 bases. From germline, CDR1 is SGHDN and CDR2 FVKESK. The CDR3 consists of 14 residues. The CDR3 region is CASSPIAINYGYTF. In DNA form, the CDR3 reads TGTGCCAGCAGCCCCATAGCGATTAACTATGGCTACACCTTC.

V usage is TRBV27 and J usage is TRBJ2-7, with 7 bases matching TRBD1. The V gene's germline CDR1 is MNHEY and CDR2 SMNVEV (reference sequence). The CDR3 totals 14 residues. J was trimmed by 2 bases and V by 0 bases; bases with no gene match: 1. The CDR3 is CASSLSTGPYEQYF. The CDR3 DNA reads as TGTGCCAGCAGTTTATCGACAGGGCCCTACGAGCAGTACTTC.

V and J are TRBV30 and TRBJ2-1; weak D call: TRBD1 (5 bases). Germline CDR1 reads GTSNPN; CDR2 reads SVGIG (reference sequence). This CDR3 is built from 16 residues. The V and J ends lost 0 bases and 4 bases respectively, with 16 bases between them. The DNA for the CDR3 is TGTGCCTGGAGTGTACTGACCAGGGTATCTTACAATGAGCAGTTCTTC. Protein product: CAWSVLTRVSYNEQFF.

The chain links TRBV7-2 to TRBJ1-2, with a weak D call TRBD1 (5 bases). The CDR3 contains 14 residues. CDR1 is SGHTA, CDR2 FQGNSA, per germline. V was pared by 5 bases and J by 4 bases, with 14 bases between. In nucleotides, the CDR3 is TGTGCCAGCAGCGTAGAGGCGGGGACCTATGGCTACACCTTC. Translating it yields CASSVEAGTYGYTF.

The CDR3 nucleotides are TGTGCCAGCCTCAGGGTGAGGAACACCGGGGAGCTGTTTTTT. Its protein product is CASLRVRNTGELFF. V usage is TRBV6-1 and J usage is TRBJ2-2, with D tentatively TRBD1 (5 bases). Germline CDR1 and CDR2: MNHNS and SASEGT. V lost 8 bases to trimming and J lost 1 base, with 11 bases between them. This CDR3 contains 14 residues.

This clone was found once. This chain links TRBV5-6 with TRBJ2-3, with 9 bases matching TRBD1. Germline V gene lookup returns CDR1 SGHDT and CDR2 YYEEEE. The V and J ends lost 2 bases and 4 bases, in that order; junction bases with no gene match: 5. The CDR3 sequence is 15 residues long. CDR3 in DNA: TGTGCCAGCAGCTTAGGGGACAGGGTTCCAGATACGCAGTATTTT. Its protein is CASSLGDRVPDTQYF.

Comment on this clone: Other DNA sequences within the sample encode an identical CDR3. The chain combines TRBV29-1 with TRBJ1-1, with 7 bases aligning to TRBD1. CDR1 is SQVTM and CDR2 is ANQGSEA in the germline V gene. Trimming at V came to 5 bases and at J to 12 bases, leaving 6 bases not matched to a gene. CDR3 length: 10 amino acids. CDR3 protein: CSVSQGSPFF. CDR3 sequence (DNA): TGCAGCGTTTCACAGGGGTCCCCTTTCTTT. Using reference TRBV29-1 and TRBJ1-1 for the parts outside the CDR3, the full variable domain is SAVISQKPSRDICQRGTSLTIQCQVDSQVTMMFWYRQQPGQSLTLIATANQGSEATYESGFVIDKFPISRPNLTFSTLTVSNMSPEDSSIYLCSVSQGSPFFGQGTRLTVV.

V gene TRBV6-5 combines with J gene TRBJ2-7; 9 bases match TRBD1. The CDR3 spans 14 residues. V was pared by 4 bases and J by 6 bases, with 7 bases of the junction left unmatched. In germline, CDR1 is MNHEY, CDR2 SVGAGI. Here the CDR3 reads CASSLGTGNREQYF. The CDR3 DNA reads TGTGCCAGCAGTTTGGGGACAGGGAATCGCGAGCAGTACTTC.

The chain recombines TRBV7-6 with TRBJ2-1, with D perhaps matching TRBD1 (6 bases). The CDR3 consists of 14 residues. V gave up 1 base and J gave up 6 bases, with 10 bases separating them. CDR1 is SGHVS and CDR2 is FNYEAQ in the germline V gene. CDR3 DNA: TGTGCCAGCAGCTTAGTCAGGGGCGGCAATGAGCAGTTCTTC. Its protein is CASSLVRGGNEQFF.

The V and J genes are TRBV19 and TRBJ1-5; D not certain. V lost 5 bases and J 1 base, leaving 15 bases between the germline ends. This CDR3 is built from 16 residues. In germline, CDR1 is LNHDA, CDR2 SQIVND (reference sequence). CDR3: CASSVSPRGSNQPQHF. The CDR3 region has the DNA TGTGCCAGTAGTGTTAGTCCCCGCGGAAGCAATCAGCCCCAGCATTTT.

CDR3 protein: CASRGGVIGLGQPQHF. DNA of the CDR3: TGTGCCAGCAGGGGGGGAGTTATCGGGTTGGGTCAGCCCCAGCATTTT. The gene calls are TRBV28 and TRBJ1-5; a possible D gene is TRBD1 (5 bases). Germline V lookup: CDR1 MDHEN, CDR2 SYDVKM. The V gene lost 6 bases and the J gene lost 6 bases, with 21 bases spanning the gap. The CDR3 runs to 16 residues.

This clone was observed a few times. V is TRBV5-1 and J is TRBJ1-4; no clear D. Trimming removed 4 bases at V and 3 bases at J, with 7 bases between. Germline assignment: CDR1 SGHRS and CDR2 YFSETQ. This CDR3 has 13 residues. CDR3 in amino acids: CASSASANEKLFF. For the CDR3, the DNA is TGCGCCAGCAGCGCCTCAGCTAATGAAAAACTGTTTTTT. The full variable domain, its missing parts supplied by reference TRBV5-1 and TRBJ1-4, is KAGVTQTPRYLIKTRGQQVTLSCSPISGHRSVSWYQQTPGQGLQFLFEYFSETQRNKGNFPGRFSGRQFSNSRSEMNVSTLELGDSALYLCASSASANEKLFFGSGTQLSVL.

This chain uses TRBV29-1 with TRBJ1-1, with 11 nucleotides matching TRBD1. CDR1 SQVTM and CDR2 ANQGSEA come from the germline V gene. CDR3 length equals 15 residues. Trimming removed 7 bases from V and 0 bases from J; junction bases left unmatched: 7. The CDR3 is CSAERTGGLNTEAFF. The CDR3 nucleotides read TGCAGCGCCGAAAGGACAGGGGGCTTGAACACTGAAGCTTTCTTT.

The chain combines TRBV28 with TRBJ2-7, with 7 bases that match TRBD2. The CDR3 runs to 14 residues. The ends lost 6 bases at V and 0 bases at J; junction bases unmatched: 5. The V gene's germline CDR1 is MDHEN and CDR2 SYDVKM. The CDR3 region has the DNA TGTGCCAGCAGGGCCGGCGGGGGCTCCTACGAGCAGTACTTC. Protein sequence: CASRAGGGSYEQYF.

The chain joins TRBV10-3 to TRBJ2-1, with TRBD1 as a possible D gene (8 bases). The ends were cut back, 7 bases at V and 5 bases at J, with 18 bases in the middle. The CDR3 extends over 15 amino acids. The germline gives CDR1 ENHRY, CDR2 SYGVKD. The CDR3 protein is CAITIGQGGHNEQFF. The CDR3 DNA follows: TGTGCCATCACTATCGGACAGGGAGGGCACAATGAGCAGTTCTTC.

V gene TRBV7-9 combines with J gene TRBJ1-1; TRBD1 matches 9 bases. V dropped 3 bases and J dropped 4; count of bases not matched to a gene: 3. CDR3 length equals 14 residues. Germline CDR1 reads SEHNR; CDR2 reads FQNEAQ (reference sequence). In nucleotides, the CDR3 is TGTGCCAGCAGCTTGGACAGGGGAGGCACTGAAGCTTTCTTT. Its protein product is CASSLDRGGTEAFF.

The CDR3 DNA reads as TGTGCCAGCATATCAGGGGAAAAACTGTTTTTT. Its protein is CASISGEKLFF. V gene TRBV28 combines with J gene TRBJ1-4; D is perhaps TRBD1 (5 bases). V lost 7 bases and J lost 8, with 8 bases in between. Looked up from germline, CDR1 is MDHEN and CDR2 is SYDVKM. The CDR3 consists of 11 residues. The whole variable domain, filled in from reference TRBV28 and TRBJ1-4, reads DVKVTQSSRYLVKRTGEKVFLECVQDMDHENMFWYRQDPGLGLRLIYFSYDVKMKEKGDIPEGYSVSREKKERFSLILESASTNQTSMYLCASISGEKLFFGSGTQLSVL.

This clone appeared once. The CDR3 is CASSLIGTVSYEQYF. The CDR3 nucleotides are TGTGCCAGCAGTCTAATAGGAACAGTCTCCTACGAGCAGTACTTC. The rearrangement joins TRBV6-1 to TRBJ2-7; D call uncertain. The CDR3 is made up of 15 amino acids. V shed 5 bases and J shed 0 bases, with 14 bases lying between them. The germline CDR1 and CDR2 sequences are MNHNS and SASEGT.

The chain joins TRBV7-9 to TRBJ2-1, with 16 positions matching TRBD2. Germline V gene lookup returns CDR1 SEHNR and CDR2 FQNEAQ (reference sequence). The V gene end was trimmed by 5 bases and the J gene end by 7 bases; junction bases not matched to a gene: 2. The CDR3 has 15 amino acids. The CDR3 DNA sequence: TGTGCCAGCAGCGTGGGACTAGCGGGAGGGAATGAGCAGTTCTTC. Translated, it gives CASSVGLAGGNEQFF.